Sequencing of this TCR beta chain was carried out in a study of metastatic and nonmetastatic thyroid tumors. Across the study: Repertoires of blood and of tissue (tumor or nodule) from malignant and benign thyroid patients were compared.

Among the patients, none had received any treatment before thyroid surgery. V lost 2 bases and J lost 5; bases outside the gene matches: 9. The CDR3 has 16 residues. Germline V gene lookup returns CDR1 SGHAT and CDR2 FQNNGV. Whole-study findings and limits: Patients with malignant thyroid tumors reportedly had significantly higher TCR beta diversity than those with benign nodules, in blood and tumor.

Turning to this clone: What it binds is not known.

As handled by the study authors: Between-group CDR3 differences, defined by clinicopathological status, yielded a distant-metastasis classifier for papillary thyroid cancer. TCRdb redid the clone calls on the PCR reads using MiXCR. The V and J calls shown here were made by TCRdb, not taken from the authors' results. The sample includes approximately 13,000 clones, around 33% of them seen just once. Sequencing used tumor tissue. This sequence originates from a male donor with papillary thyroid cancer or a benign thyroid nodule (not recorded which). Some clones in this sample may be carry-over from other donors' samples. The chain has TRBV11-2 and TRBJ2-1; 7 nucleotides match TRBD2. For the CDR3, the DNA is TGTGCCAGCAGCTTATATACACGACTAGCTAACAATGAGCAGTTCTTC. This sequence encodes CASSLYTRLANNEQFF.